This T cell receptor beta chain was captured by sequencing in a study of cytomegalovirus exposure and HLA in healthy donors. Findings and caveats of the study: The study listed 150 to 200 cytomegalovirus-associated TCR beta chains. Across donors, most TCRs were seen rarely, yet some public ones were widespread. As was reported, the classifier diagnosed cytomegalovirus status with high specificity and sensitivity.

The CDR3 spans 20 residues. In germline, CDR1 is SGHNT, CDR2 YYREEE (reference sequence). The ends lost 0 bases at V and 0 bases at J; junction bases unmatched: 8. Clones were sequenced by immunoSEQ multiplex PCR, and TCRdb holds only the in-frame ones, with some missing. Of some 200,000 clones listed, around 81% are singletons. On this clone itself: Its antigen remains unidentified.

The chain employs TRBV5-4 and TRBJ2-3, with TRBD2 matching over 15 bases. This receptor was taken from a young woman in good health and CMV-seropositive. Sequencing input: PBMCs. DNA of the CDR3: TGTGCCAGCAGCTTGGCCCTAGGGACTAGCGGGGGGCTTAGCACAGATACGCAGTATTTT. This gives the protein CASSLALGTSGGLSTDTQYF.